The 13 T cell receptor beta chains reported below all come from one sample, sequenced in a study of T-cell reconstitution after alpha-beta-depleted transplantation in children. A library of TCRbeta sequences, prepared with unique molecular identifiers, was generated. TCRdb analysed the PCR reads with MiXCR anew, one entry per CDR3 protein. The sample comprises about 70,000 distinct CDR3 sequences, approximately 10% of which are singletons, and approximately 13% rests with the top ten. The starting material was PBMCs, obtained before TCRalphabeta/CD19-depleted stem cell transplant. The receptors shown here come from a boy between 5 and 17 years old with acute myeloid leukemia, due to receive a stem cell transplant.

This clonotype has ten or more counts. The V gene is TRBV5-1, the J gene TRBJ2-1; 14 bases match TRBD2. The V gene's germline CDR1 is SGHRS and CDR2 YFSETQ. The V gene end was trimmed by 3 bases and the J gene end by 8 bases; junction bases not matched to a gene: 7. CDR3 length: 16 residues. In DNA, the CDR3 is TGCGCCAGCAGCTCGACTAGCGGGAGGGCCTTCGATGAGCAGTTCTTC. It codes for CASSSTSGRAFDEQFF. Full variable domain (remainder filled in from reference TRBV5-1 and TRBJ2-1): KAGVTQTPRYLIKTRGQQVTLSCSPISGHRSVSWYQQTPGQGLQFLFEYFSETQRNKGNFPGRFSGRQFSNSRSEMNVSTLELGDSALYLCASSSTSGRAFDEQFFGPGTRLTVL.

A few counts support this clonotype. The V call is TRBV7-9, the J call TRBJ2-7, with D tentatively TRBD2 (5 bases). V lost 3 bases and J 11 bases, leaving 8 bases between the germline ends. Germline assignment: CDR1 SEHNR and CDR2 FQNEAQ (reference sequence). The CDR3 has 10 residues. CDR3 sequence: CASSLDSKYF. CDR3 coding DNA: TGTGCCAGCAGCTTGGACTCGAAGTACTTC.

The chain couples TRBV5-1 to TRBJ2-5; D is perhaps TRBD1 (6 bases). V was clipped by 2 bases and J by 5 bases, with 10 bases between them. The CDR3 loop spans 13 amino acids. Germline V gives CDR1 SGHRS, CDR2 YFSETQ. For the CDR3, the DNA is TGCGCCAGCAGCTTCGGACAGTATGAGACCCAGTACTTC. Residues: CASSFGQYETQYF.

This clonotype was detected many times. The V gene is TRBV24-1, the J gene TRBJ2-3; 8 bases align to TRBD2. CDR1 and CDR2 from the germline V gene are KGHDR and SFDVKD. This CDR3 is 17 amino acids long. J lost 4 bases, V lost 4 bases, and 12 bases had no gene match. The CDR3 loop reads CATSEVWAGGSADTQYF. The CDR3 DNA reads TGTGCCACCAGTGAAGTTTGGGCGGGGGGAAGCGCAGATACGCAGTATTTT.

This clonotype was seen at least ten times. This CDR3 reads CSAKLAGENTGELFF. CDR3 in DNA: TGCAGTGCTAAACTAGCGGGAGAGAACACCGGGGAGCTGTTTTTT. The J gene is TRBJ2-2, the V gene TRBV20-1, with TRBD2 matching 11 bases. The V and J ends lost 4 bases and 1 base, in that order; junction bases with no gene match: 2. Germline V gene lookup returns CDR1 DFQATT and CDR2 SNEGSKA (reference sequence). The CDR3 extends over 15 amino acids.

Many counts were recorded for this clonotype. This sequence joins TRBV5-1 and TRBJ2-1, with D possibly matching TRBD1 (6 bases). Trimming stripped 4 bases from V and 0 bases from J, with 8 bases between. Germline CDR1 SGHRS, CDR2 YFSETQ. The CDR3 is 14 residues long. CDR3 region: CASSPRGSYNEQFF. CDR3 nucleotides: TGCGCCAGCAGCCCCAGGGGCTCCTACAATGAGCAGTTCTTC.

This clonotype was observed many times. This chain links TRBV7-2 with TRBJ2-7; TRBD2 matches 13 bases. This CDR3 is built from 17 residues. Germline trimming cut 5 bases from V and 4 bases from J; bases unmatched to any gene: 11. The germline V gene has CDR1 SGHTA and CDR2 FQGNSA. The CDR3 nucleotides are TGTGCCAGCAGCCGAAGGACTAGCGGGAGTTCAGAGTACGAGCAGTACTTC. Its protein is CASSRRTSGSSEYEQYF.

This clonotype was counted many times. V is TRBV20-1 and J is TRBJ1-2; no reliable D call. With 6 bases removed from V and 0 bases from J, the gap between germline ends came to 8 bases. Per germline, CDR1 DFQATT and CDR2 SNEGSKA (reference sequence). The CDR3 runs to 12 residues. As DNA, the CDR3 is TGCAGTGCGTCCAGACCTAACTATGGCTACACCTTC. Translating it yields CSASRPNYGYTF.

The V call is TRBV4-3, the J call TRBJ2-3; D may be TRBD2 (6 bases). The germline CDR1 and CDR2 sequences are LGHNA and YSLEER. The length of the CDR3 is 16 residues. The germline V and J ends were trimmed by 0 bases and 7 bases, with 17 bases remaining between them. The CDR3 region is CASSQDRTGAGNTQYF. CDR3 bases: TGCGCCAGCAGCCAAGATAGGACGGGAGCGGGTAATACGCAGTATTTT.

This clonotype was seen ten or more times. This chain connects TRBV30 to TRBJ2-2; either TRBD1 or TRBD2 may supply D (5 bases each). V lost 1 base to trimming and J lost 4 bases, with 7 bases between them. Germline V gives CDR1 GTSNPN, CDR2 SVGIG (reference sequence). The length of the CDR3 is 13 residues. This CDR3 is CAWSAGTTGELFF. In DNA form, the CDR3 reads TGTGCCTGGAGTGCCGGGACCACCGGGGAGCTGTTTTTT.

This clonotype was seen at least ten times. J is TRBJ2-4 and V is TRBV28; no firm D call. The CDR3 has 12 amino acids. Per the germline V gene, CDR1 is MDHEN and CDR2 is SYDVKM. The V end was cut by 7 bases, the J end by 8 bases, with 12 bases between. The CDR3 coding sequence is TGTGCCAGCACCTCAGTCGGTGACATTCAGTACTTC. This translates into CASTSVGDIQYF.

This clonotype showed up many times. The rearrangement uses TRBV20-1 and TRBJ2-5, with D hard to call. Germline-derived CDR1 and CDR2 are DFQATT and SNEGSKA (reference sequence). Trimming cost V 5 bases and J 4 bases, with 11 bases left between them. The CDR3 consists of 12 residues. The CDR3 is CSAAPERETQYF. CDR3 coding DNA: TGCAGTGCTGCCCCCGAGCGAGAGACCCAGTACTTC.

The sample holds many counts of this clonotype. V usage is TRBV27 and J usage is TRBJ2-7; D is undetermined. From germline, CDR1 is MNHEY and CDR2 SMNVEV (reference sequence). Trimming took off 5 bases at V and 3 bases at J, with 5 bases between the two ends. This CDR3 spans 11 amino acids. CDR3 sequence reads: CASSNFYEQYF. The CDR3 DNA reads as TGTGCCAGCAGTAACTTCTACGAGCAGTACTTC.